The source of this T cell receptor (beta chain) is a study of immune heterogeneity within non-small cell lung tumors. The CDR3 consists of 15 residues. From germline, CDR1 is SGDLS and CDR2 YYNGEE. As template, the study used bulk tumor genomic DNA at around 590 ng per sample. Widely spaced biopsies, several per primary tumor, were obtained at surgery. Samples came from untreated patients having curative surgery for newly diagnosed non-small cell lung cancer. With regard to this clonotype: Relative to the germline gene, one junction end is altered; a read error may explain this.

CDR3 of TCR beta was amplified by multiplex PCR that used 32 V and 13 J primers. Each CDR3 protein gets one entry after TCRdb re-called the multiplex PCR reads with MiXCR. The repertoire consists of 21,000 or so distinct CDR3 sequences, with around 28% occurring once and the leading ten covering around 4%. Source material: lung tumor tissue. The chain links TRBV9 to TRBJ2-7, with 8 bases fitting TRBD1. This clonotype was sampled from a man in his forties with non-small cell lung cancer. The CDR3 DNA reads as TGTGCCAGCAGCCTCGGGACAGGCGTTACCTACAAGCAGTACTTC. Translated: CASSLGTGVTYKQYF. The entire variable domain, with the rest obtained from reference TRBV9 and TRBJ2-7, is as follows: DSGVTQTPKHLITATGQRVTLRCSPRSGDLSVYWYQQSLDQGLQFLIQYYNGEERAKGNILERFSAQQFPDLHSELNLSSLELGDSALYFCASSLGTGVTYKQYFGPGTRLTVT.